These T cell receptor beta chains were read from a single sample in a study of cytomegalovirus exposure and HLA in healthy donors. TCRdb keeps only in-frame clones here, not all; method: immunoSEQ multiplex PCR. The sample lists 65,000 to 85,000 clones, less than 80% occurring once. Sequencing was performed on PBMCs. These receptors were collected from a woman between 35 and 50 years old in good health and CMV-seropositive. Both conserved end residues are part of each CDR3. Each record gives: clone size, J gene, V gene, D gene, CDR3 DNA, CDR3 protein. The D gene is left open where the match is weak. Not all rows give a size; the values are once, few, many and, for expanded clones, a class.

>-|TRBJ2-7|TRBV11-2|-
TGTGCCAGCAGCCTTGGACTACTCTACGAGCAGTACTTC
CASSLGLLYEQYF
>-|TRBJ1-6|TRBV28|-
TGTGCCAGTCCACTATCCAGCTCCTATAATTCACCCCTCCACTTT
CASPLSSSYNSPLHF
>-|TRBJ1-1|TRBV28|-
TGTGCCAGCAGTTCCCTTCCGTTAACTGAAGCTTTCTTT
CASSSLPLTEAFF
>-|TRBJ2-4|TRBV19|-
TGTGCCAGTACTGCCGGGACTTTAAACATTCAGTACTTC
CASTAGTLNIQYF
>-|TRBJ1-5|TRBV18|-
TGTGCCAGCTCAGTGACAGTGAGCAATCAGCCCCAGCATTTT
CASSVTVSNQPQHF
>-|TRBJ1-4|TRBV11-2|-
TGTGCCAGCAGCTTACTAAACCAGGGTGAAAAACTGTTTTTT
CASSLLNQGEKLFF
>-|TRBJ2-1|TRBV19|-
TGTGCTGAAGCAGGGGGGTCTAGGGATGAGCAGTTCTTC
CAEAGGSRDEQFF
>few|TRBJ2-1|TRBV7-2|-
TGTGCCAGCAGCCTTGGAGTTGAGCAGTTCTTC
CASSLGVEQFF
>-|TRBJ2-7|TRBV6-6|TRBD1
TGTGCCAGCAGTTACGAAGGACAGGCCTCCTACGAGCAGTACTTC
CASSYEGQASYEQYF
>once|TRBJ1-1|TRBV11-2|-
TGTGCCAGCAGCTCCAACAGGGAGCCTGAAGCTTTCTTT
CASSSNREPEAFF
>-|TRBJ2-4|TRBV6-5|TRBD2
TGTGCCAGCACGCCCGGGACTAGCGTAAACATTCAGTACTTC
CASTPGTSVNIQYF
>-|TRBJ2-1|TRBV5-5|-
TGTGCCAGCAGCTTCGCTAGCGAGGGATCCTACAATGAGCAGTTCTTC
CASSFASEGSYNEQFF
>-|TRBJ1-1|TRBV12-5|-
TGTGCTAGTGGTCTGTCCCGGGACTATCCTGAAGCTTTCTTT
CASGLSRDYPEAFF
>-|TRBJ1-1|TRBV7-2|-
TGTGCCAGCAGGGCCTCGTGGACTGAAGCTTTCTTT
CASRASWTEAFF
>once|TRBJ1-4|TRBV5-1|TRBD1
TGCGCCAGCAGGAGACAGGGTGGAGGAGAAAAACTGTTTTTT
CASRRQGGGEKLFF
>-|TRBJ1-1|TRBV5-5|-
TGTGCCAGCAGCTTTGGTCCAGAGGGAGCTTTCTTT
CASSFGPEGAFF
>few|TRBJ2-1|TRBV5-1|-
TGCGCCAGCAGCTGGTATGCGGGGAATGAGCAGTTCTTC
CASSWYAGNEQFF
>-|TRBJ2-2|TRBV2|-
TGTGCCAGCAGTGAAGCGGGTCAACAGTTTGGGGAGCTGTTTTTT
CASSEAGQQFGELFF
>-|TRBJ1-1|TRBV10-3|TRBD1
TGTGCCATCAGTGACGGGACAGGTAACACTGAAGCTTTCTTT
CAISDGTGNTEAFF
>-|TRBJ2-5|TRBV11-2|-
TGTGCCAGCAGCTTAGTCGAAGAGACCCAGTACTTC
CASSLVEETQYF
>-|TRBJ2-1|TRBV27|-
TGTGCCAGCAGGACTACACTCCAGCCGGGGAATGAGCAGTTCTTC
CASRTTLQPGNEQFF
>-|TRBJ2-1|TRBV28|TRBD2
TGTGCCAGCAGTTTATTAGGCGGGGGGAAGGAAAATGAGCAGTTCTTC
CASSLLGGGKENEQFF
>few|TRBJ2-2|TRBV30|-
TGTGCCTGGAGTGAGAGACACAACACCGGGGAGCTGTTTTTT
CAWSERHNTGELFF
>-|TRBJ2-7|TRBV7-6|TRBD1
TGTGCCAGCAGCCCCCGGGACAGCTCCTACGAGCAGTACTTC
CASSPRDSSYEQYF
>-|TRBJ2-3|TRBV7-2|TRBD2
TGTGCCAGCAGCTCGTCTGCCGGGGGGGTCACAGATACGCAGTATTTT
CASSSSAGGVTDTQYF
>-|TRBJ1-2|TRBV9|-
TGTGCCAGCAGCCCCGGGGCGGGGGAAGGGTATGGCTACACCTTC
CASSPGAGEGYGYTF
>-|TRBJ2-7|TRBV9|TRBD2
TGTGCCAGCAGCGCCGCTTATGGGGGGGACCGGCAGTACTTC
CASSAAYGGDRQYF
>-|TRBJ2-7|TRBV6-5|TRBD1
TGTGCCAGCAGTTACACAGGGGCGTACGAGCAGTACTTC
CASSYTGAYEQYF
>-|TRBJ2-3|TRBV9|-
TGTGCCAGCAGCGCGGGTCTGGGAGGAGATACGCAGTATTTT
CASSAGLGGDTQYF
>-|TRBJ1-2|TRBV28|-
TGTGCCAGCAGTCCACAGAGCGGGTATGGCTACACCTTC
CASSPQSGYGYTF
>few|TRBJ2-3|TRBV13|TRBD2
TGTGCCAGCAGCCCGGGGGGTAGCGGGGGATCCACAGATACGCAGTATTTT
CASSPGGSGGSTDTQYF
>-|TRBJ1-4|TRBV10-3|-
TGTGCCATCAGTGAGGTACAGGAAAAACTGTTTTTT
CAISEVQEKLFF
>-|TRBJ1-1|TRBV7-9|-
TGTGCCAGCAGCCTCGGACAGACAAACACTGAAGCTTTCTTT
CASSLGQTNTEAFF
>-|TRBJ2-7|TRBV7-8|-
TGTGCCAGCAGCTTTGGCGGAGCCTACGAGCAGTACTTC
CASSFGGAYEQYF
>-|TRBJ2-7|TRBV27|TRBD1
TGTGCCAGCAGTTTCACGGCACAGGGGGCCCAGTACTTC
CASSFTAQGAQYF
>-|TRBJ2-3|TRBV7-2|TRBD1
TGTGCCAGCAGCCGGACAGGGCGTAGCACAGATACGCAGTATTTT
CASSRTGRSTDTQYF
>few|TRBJ1-2|TRBV25-1|-
TGTGCCAGCAGTGGACAGATCTATGGCTACACCTTC
CASSGQIYGYTF
>-|TRBJ1-2|TRBV6-1|-
TGTGCCAGCAGCCTCCAGGGTAATAATGGCTACACCTTC
CASSLQGNNGYTF
>-|TRBJ1-2|TRBV6-5|-
TGTGCCAGCAGTAAACAGGGAAGAGGTGGCTACACCTTC
CASSKQGRGGYTF
>once|TRBJ2-7|TRBV6-1|TRBD2
TGTGCCAGCAGTGAACGGGCTAGCGGGGGGCCAGCCTACGAGCAGTACTTC
CASSERASGGPAYEQYF